What follows is one TCR beta chain and its context. Libraries were prepared by immunoSEQ multiplex PCR; TCRdb keeps only in-frame clonotypes and omits some of them. The sample has over 400,000 clones; around 92% are singletons. The data belong to a study of Ad26.COV2.S vaccination and SARS-CoV-2 variants. Study details: Of the COV1001 trial arms, the Ad26.COV2.S arm included the donor.

As for treatment: around 19 received Ad26.COV2.S at low or high dose, single or two shots; about 5 received placebo; per-sample allocation not given. Sampling took place 63 days after the first vaccine or placebo injection. A Boston donor was an adult aged 18-55 years. The germline V gene encodes CDR1 MNHEY and CDR2 SVGAGI. The CDR3 consists of 13 residues. The germline V and J ends were trimmed by 6 bases and 4 bases, with 10 bases remaining between them. The chain combines TRBV6-5 with TRBJ2-1; D is unclear. The TCR comes from a person between 18 and 60 years old who received the Ad26.COV2.S COVID-19 vaccine or a placebo. This specimen consisted of peripheral blood, obtained in a trial of Ad26.COV2.S vaccine versus placebo. CDR3 coding DNA: TGTGCCAGCAGAAACGGATCTTACAATGAGCAGTTCTTC. Its translation is CASRNGSYNEQFF.